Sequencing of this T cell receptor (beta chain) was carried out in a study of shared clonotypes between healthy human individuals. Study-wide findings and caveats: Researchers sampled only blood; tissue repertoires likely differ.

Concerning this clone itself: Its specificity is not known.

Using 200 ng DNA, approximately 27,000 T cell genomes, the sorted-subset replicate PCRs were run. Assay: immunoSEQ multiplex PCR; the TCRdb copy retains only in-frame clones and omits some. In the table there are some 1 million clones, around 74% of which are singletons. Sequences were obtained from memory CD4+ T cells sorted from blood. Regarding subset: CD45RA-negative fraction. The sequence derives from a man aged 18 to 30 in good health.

The CDR3, as DNA: TGTGCCAGCAGCTTACGAGGGGGGTTCCCCGCCAAAAACATTCAGTACTTC. Amino acids: CASSLRGGFPAKNIQYF. The rearrangement uses TRBV7-2 and TRBJ2-4; TRBD1 or TRBD2 may be the D gene (6 bases each). Looked up from germline, CDR1 is SGHTA and CDR2 is FQGNSA. Trimming took 2 bases from V and 1 from J, leaving 15 bases between them. This CDR3 has 17 residues.